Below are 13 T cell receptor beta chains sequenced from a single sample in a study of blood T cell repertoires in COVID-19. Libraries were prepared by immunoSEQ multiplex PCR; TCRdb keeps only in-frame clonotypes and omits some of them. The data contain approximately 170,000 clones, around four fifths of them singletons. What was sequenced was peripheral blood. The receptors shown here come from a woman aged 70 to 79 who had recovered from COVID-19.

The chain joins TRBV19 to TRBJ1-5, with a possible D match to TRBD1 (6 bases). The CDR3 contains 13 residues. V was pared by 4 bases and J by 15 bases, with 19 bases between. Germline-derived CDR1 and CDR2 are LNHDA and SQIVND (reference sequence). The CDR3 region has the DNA TGTGCCAGTAGTAGAAGTAAACAGGGCCTCCCGCATTTT. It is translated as CASSRSKQGLPHF.

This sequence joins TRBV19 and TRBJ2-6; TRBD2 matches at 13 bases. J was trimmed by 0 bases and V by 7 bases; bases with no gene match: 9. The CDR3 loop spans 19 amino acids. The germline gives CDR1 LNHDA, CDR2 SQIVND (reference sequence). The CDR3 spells CASKLGLAGVLSGANVLTF. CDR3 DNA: TGTGCCAGTAAACTCGGACTAGCGGGGGTGCTCTCTGGGGCCAACGTCCTGACTTTC.

CDR3 coding DNA: TGCAGCGTTGAAGATCTCACCGGGAACACTGAAGCTTTCTTT. It is translated as CSVEDLTGNTEAFF. The chain carries TRBV29-1 and TRBJ1-1; D gene uncertain. Per germline, CDR1 SQVTM and CDR2 ANQGSEA. The CDR3 is 14 residues long. Trimming cost V 0 bases and J 1 base, with 9 bases left between them.

The CDR3 sequence is CASSWASGTQGTQYF. CDR3 nucleotides: TGTGCCAGCAGTTGGGCTAGCGGAACCCAGGGGACGCAGTATTTT. The genes are TRBV27 and TRBJ2-3; the D gene is possibly TRBD2 (7 bases). Germline V gives CDR1 MNHEY, CDR2 SMNVEV (reference sequence). The CDR3 loop spans 15 amino acids. The ends were cut back, 4 bases at V and 9 bases at J, with 20 bases in the middle.

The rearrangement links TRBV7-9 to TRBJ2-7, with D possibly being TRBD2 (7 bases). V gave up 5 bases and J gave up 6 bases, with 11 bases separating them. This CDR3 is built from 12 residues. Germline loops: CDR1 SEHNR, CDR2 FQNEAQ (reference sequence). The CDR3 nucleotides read TGTGCCAGCAGCCCCGGGGGGCGCGAGCAGTACTTC. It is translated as CASSPGGREQYF.

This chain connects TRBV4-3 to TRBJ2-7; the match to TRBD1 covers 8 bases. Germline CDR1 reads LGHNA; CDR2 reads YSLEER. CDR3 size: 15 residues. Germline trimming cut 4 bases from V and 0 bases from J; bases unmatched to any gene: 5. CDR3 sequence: CASSPGTGSSYEQYF. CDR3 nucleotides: TGCGCCAGCAGCCCGGGGACAGGAAGCTCCTACGAGCAGTACTTC.

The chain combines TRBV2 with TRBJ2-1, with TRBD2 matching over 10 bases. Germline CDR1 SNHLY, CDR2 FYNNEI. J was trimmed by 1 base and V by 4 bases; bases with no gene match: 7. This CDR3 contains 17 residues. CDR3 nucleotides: TGTGCCAGCAGTGGTCCCGGGACTAGCGCGTCCTACAATGAGCAGTTCTTC. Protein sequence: CASSGPGTSASYNEQFF.

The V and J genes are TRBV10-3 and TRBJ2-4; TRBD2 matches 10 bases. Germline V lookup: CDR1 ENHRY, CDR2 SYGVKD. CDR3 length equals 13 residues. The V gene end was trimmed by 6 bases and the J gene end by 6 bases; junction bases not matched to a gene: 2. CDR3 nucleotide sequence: TGTGCCATCAGCCCTAGCGGGGGAAACATTCAGTACTTC. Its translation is CAISPSGGNIQYF.

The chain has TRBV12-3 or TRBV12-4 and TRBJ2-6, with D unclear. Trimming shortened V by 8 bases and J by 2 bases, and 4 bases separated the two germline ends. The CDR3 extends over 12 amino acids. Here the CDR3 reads CASATGANVLTF. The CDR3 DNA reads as TGTGCCAGCGCGACTGGGGCCAACGTCCTGACTTTC.

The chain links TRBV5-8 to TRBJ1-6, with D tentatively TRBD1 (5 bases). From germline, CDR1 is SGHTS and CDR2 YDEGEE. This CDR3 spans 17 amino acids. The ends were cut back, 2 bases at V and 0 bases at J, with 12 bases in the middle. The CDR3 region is CASSFLTDSSYNSPLHF. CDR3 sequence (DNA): TGTGCCAGCAGCTTCCTGACAGACAGCTCCTATAATTCACCCCTCCACTTT.

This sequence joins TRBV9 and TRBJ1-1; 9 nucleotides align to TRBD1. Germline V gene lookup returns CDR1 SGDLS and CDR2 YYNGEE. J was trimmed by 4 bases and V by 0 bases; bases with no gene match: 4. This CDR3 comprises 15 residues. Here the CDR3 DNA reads TGTGCCAGCAGCGTAGCTCCGACAGGGGGCACTGAAGCTTTCTTT. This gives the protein CASSVAPTGGTEAFF.

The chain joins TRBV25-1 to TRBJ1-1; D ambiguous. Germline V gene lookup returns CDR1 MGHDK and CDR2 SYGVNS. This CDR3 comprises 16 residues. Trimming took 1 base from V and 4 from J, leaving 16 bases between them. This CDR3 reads CASSELGRTEGTEAFF. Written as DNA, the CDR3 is TGTGCCAGCAGTGAATTAGGCAGGACGGAGGGCACTGAAGCTTTCTTT.

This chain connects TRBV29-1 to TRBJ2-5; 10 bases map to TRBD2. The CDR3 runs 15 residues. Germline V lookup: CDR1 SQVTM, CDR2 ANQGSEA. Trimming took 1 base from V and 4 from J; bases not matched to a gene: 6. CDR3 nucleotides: TGCAGCGTTGAAGCGATAGCGGGGGGAGGAGAGACCCAGTACTTC. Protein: CSVEAIAGGGETQYF.